These 10 T cell receptor beta chains were all obtained from the same sample, sequenced in a study of blood T cell repertoires in COVID-19 (dated by TCRdb to about 2020). The receptor library was made with the immunoSEQ multiplex PCR assay. TCRdb re-hosts the immuneACCESS table, in-frame sequences only. Its copies lack some clones; in the studies checked, an unresolved V gene accounts for under half of them, and the cause for the rest is not known. A total of about 67,000 clones appear in this sample, about four fifths of them only once. 5.5% to 7% of the sample goes to the ten largest clones. What was sequenced was peripheral blood. These receptors originate from a woman between 55 and 75 years old with acute or convalescent COVID-19.

This chain uses TRBV6-6 with TRBJ2-7; TRBD1 agrees at 8 bases. Per the germline V gene, CDR1 is MNHNY and CDR2 is SVGAGI (reference sequence). The length of the CDR3 is 15 residues. Trimming removed 7 bases from V and 5 bases from J; junction bases left unmatched: 13. The CDR3 nucleotides are TGTGCCAGCACCTACTCCGGACAGGGTCGCCACGAGCAGTACTTC. The encoded protein is CASTYSGQGRHEQYF.

The chain employs TRBV6-5 and TRBJ2-5, with 8 bases that match TRBD2. CDR1 is MNHEY, CDR2 SVGAGI, per germline. This CDR3 comprises 15 residues. J gave up 2 bases and V 10 bases, and 12 bases lay outside the gene matches. DNA of the CDR3: TGTGCCACGAAACATACTAGCGGACCACAAGAGACCCAGTACTTC. Its translation: CATKHTSGPQETQYF.

This chain connects TRBV5-1 to TRBJ2-2; 7 nucleotides line up with TRBD1. This CDR3 has 16 amino acids. Trimming removed 0 bases from V and 1 base from J; junction bases left unmatched: 3. Germline V gene sequence: CDR1 SGHRS, CDR2 YFSETQ. The CDR3 DNA is TGCGCCAGCAGCTTGGCCAGGACAGGGAACACCGGGGAGCTGTTTTTT. It yields the protein CASSLARTGNTGELFF.

The CDR3 nucleotides read TGTGCCAGCAGTCTTGGACAGGTGTATGGCTACACCTTC. Residues: CASSLGQVYGYTF. The chain uses TRBV5-6 and TRBJ1-2; TRBD1 agrees at 7 bases. With V trimmed by 5 bases and J by 5 bases, 6 bases remained unmatched. The CDR3 sequence is 13 residues long. Germline-derived CDR1 and CDR2 are SGHDT and YYEEEE.

This clone was counted between two and nine times. V gene TRBV7-3 combines with J gene TRBJ1-1; 7 bases agree with TRBD1. The ends lost 4 bases at V and 0 bases at J; junction bases unmatched: 5. There are 15 residues in the CDR3. Germline values: CDR1 SGHTA, CDR2 FQGTGA. CDR3 DNA: TGTGCCAGCAGCTCTTCGGGACAGCTGAACACTGAAGCTTTCTTT. Translating it yields CASSSSGQLNTEAFF. The full variable domain, with the rest looked up from reference TRBV7-3 and TRBJ1-1, is GAGVSQTPSNKVTEKGKYVELRCDPISGHTALYWYRQSLGQGPEFLIYFQGTGAADDSGLPNDRFFAVRPEGSVSTLKIQRTERGDSAVYLCASSSSGQLNTEAFFGQGTRLTVV.

As to this clone: The sample has other DNA sequences that encode this CDR3 too. This chain links TRBV6-5 with TRBJ1-6; D not certain. In germline, CDR1 is MNHEY, CDR2 SVGAGI. V lost 6 bases and J 2 bases, leaving 8 bases between the germline ends. The CDR3 is made up of 14 amino acids. CDR3 coding DNA: TGTGCCAGCAGCTCGGGTCCCTATAATTCACCCCTCCACTTT. Translated, it gives CASSSGPYNSPLHF.

This chain links TRBV9 with TRBJ1-1; TRBD1 is a possible D gene (5 bases). This CDR3 spans 13 amino acids. Germline V gene data show CDR1 as SGDLS and CDR2 as YYNGEE. Trimming removed 3 bases at V and 8 bases at J, with 14 bases between. The CDR3 bases are TGTGCCAGCAGCGCGGACCCGGAGGGGGAAGCTTTCTTT. Protein sequence: CASSADPEGEAFF.

This clone appeared once. The chain couples TRBV5-6 to TRBJ1-1; maybe TRBD1 (5 bases). V lost 2 bases, J lost 4 bases, and 9 bases lay in between. CDR3 length: 13 residues. Germline values: CDR1 SGHDT, CDR2 YYEEEE. The CDR3 loop is CASSFGAGTEAFF. As DNA, the CDR3 is TGTGCCAGCAGCTTTGGGGCAGGCACTGAAGCTTTCTTT.

The chain employs TRBV10-3 and TRBJ2-3; a possible D gene is TRBD2 (6 bases). V was shortened by 3 bases and J by 6 bases, with 13 bases between the two germline ends. The CDR3 has 14 residues. Looked up from germline, CDR1 is ENHRY and CDR2 is SYGVKD. CDR3 amino acids: CAISDGGGADTQYF. The CDR3 DNA reads as TGTGCCATCAGTGACGGGGGTGGGGCCGATACGCAGTATTTT.

The chain carries TRBV19 and TRBJ2-1, with D unclear. CDR1 LNHDA and CDR2 SQIVND come from the germline V gene (reference sequence). Trimming left V 2 bases short and J 1 base short, with 9 bases between. This CDR3 comprises 15 residues. The DNA for the CDR3 is TGTGCCAGTAGTATACTCCACTATTCCTACAATGAGCAGTTCTTC. Translation gives CASSILHYSYNEQFF.